Listed here are 4 T cell receptor beta chains from one sample, sequenced in a study of T cell responses to AZD1222 COVID-19 vaccine. Generated by immunoSEQ multiplex PCR, the TCRdb table keeps only in-frame clones and is missing some. This repertoire shows 100,000 to 110,000 clones, about nine tenths found once; its top ten account for about 1.7%. The sample in question was peripheral blood, obtained on day 0 of AZD1222 vaccination. These TCRs come from an adult in good health.

The chain carries TRBV30 and TRBJ1-3, with 9 bases lining up with TRBD1. Germline values: CDR1 GTSNPN, CDR2 SVGIG (reference sequence). The trim removed 0 bases at V and 4 bases at J, leaving 13 bases unmatched. This CDR3 contains 18 residues. In nucleotides, the CDR3 is TGTGCCTGGAGTGTACGGGAGGGACAGGGAAAGATCGGAAACACCATATATTTT. The encoded protein is CAWSVREGQGKIGNTIYF.

V and J are TRBV27 and TRBJ1-6, with 9 bases fitting TRBD1. The V and J ends lost 5 bases and 7 bases, in that order; junction bases with no gene match: 6. Germline loops: CDR1 MNHEY, CDR2 SMNVEV (reference sequence). The CDR3 is 15 amino acids. Here the CDR3 DNA reads TGTGCCAGCAGTAACACAGGGGGCAGGAATTCACCCCTCCACTTT. Translation: CASSNTGGRNSPLHF.

This clone was recorded a few times. The J gene is TRBJ1-2, the V gene TRBV19; D possibly corresponds to TRBD1 (5 bases). Germline CDR1 LNHDA, CDR2 SQIVND (reference sequence). CDR3 length: 14 amino acids. Between the trimmed V and J ends, which lost 8 bases and 4 bases, there was a span of 17 bases. In nucleotides, the CDR3 is TGTGCCAGTCGCTCCCAGACAGAGACCTATGGCTACACCTTC. This translates into CASRSQTETYGYTF.

The rearrangement joins TRBV6-2 or TRBV6-3 to TRBJ2-2, with 10 bases fitting TRBD1. V trimming: 6 bases; J trimming: 6 bases; junction bases outside the gene matches: 10. This CDR3 has 16 residues. Germline CDR1 is MNHEY and CDR2 is SVGEGT. CDR3 amino acids: CASSRDRGRVAGELFF. The CDR3 DNA sequence: TGTGCCAGCAGCCGCGACAGGGGGCGAGTTGCCGGGGAGCTGTTTTTT.